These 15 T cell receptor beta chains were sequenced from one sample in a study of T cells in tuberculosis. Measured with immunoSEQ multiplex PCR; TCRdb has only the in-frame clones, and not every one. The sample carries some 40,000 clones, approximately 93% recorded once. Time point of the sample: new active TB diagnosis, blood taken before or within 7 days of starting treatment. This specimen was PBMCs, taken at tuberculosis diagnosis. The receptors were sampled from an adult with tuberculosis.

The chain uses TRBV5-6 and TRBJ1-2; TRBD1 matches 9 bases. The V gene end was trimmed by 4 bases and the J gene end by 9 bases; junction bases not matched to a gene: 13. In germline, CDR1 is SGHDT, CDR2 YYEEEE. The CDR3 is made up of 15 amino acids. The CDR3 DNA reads TGTGCCAGCAGCCATTTGGCGGGCGACAGGGGGAGCTACACCTTC. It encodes CASSHLAGDRGSYTF.

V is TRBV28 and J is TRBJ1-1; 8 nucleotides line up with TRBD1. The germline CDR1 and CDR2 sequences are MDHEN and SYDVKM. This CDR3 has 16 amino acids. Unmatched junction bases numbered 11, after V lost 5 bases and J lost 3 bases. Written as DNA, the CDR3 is TGTGCCAGCAGTAAGGAGGACAGGGAGGTTGACACTGAAGCTTTCTTT. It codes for CASSKEDREVDTEAFF.

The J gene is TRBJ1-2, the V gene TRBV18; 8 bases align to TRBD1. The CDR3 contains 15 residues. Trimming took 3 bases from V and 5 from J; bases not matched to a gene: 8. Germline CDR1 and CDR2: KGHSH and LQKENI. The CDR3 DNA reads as TGTGCCAGCTCACCGTTGGACAGGGTCGAATATGGCTACACCTTC. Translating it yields CASSPLDRVEYGYTF.

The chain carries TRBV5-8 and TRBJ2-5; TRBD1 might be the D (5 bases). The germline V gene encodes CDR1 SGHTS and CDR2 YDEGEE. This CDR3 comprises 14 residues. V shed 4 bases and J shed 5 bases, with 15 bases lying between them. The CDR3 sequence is CASSPRVSGETQYF. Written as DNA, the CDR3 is TGTGCCAGCAGCCCGAGAGTGTCAGGGGAGACCCAGTACTTC.

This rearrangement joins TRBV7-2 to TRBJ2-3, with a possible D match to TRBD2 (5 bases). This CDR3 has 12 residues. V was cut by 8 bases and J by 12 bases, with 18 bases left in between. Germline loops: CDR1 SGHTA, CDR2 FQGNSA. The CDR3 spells CASASPGILQYF. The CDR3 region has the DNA TGTGCCAGCGCCTCCCCCGGGATTCTCCAGTATTTT.

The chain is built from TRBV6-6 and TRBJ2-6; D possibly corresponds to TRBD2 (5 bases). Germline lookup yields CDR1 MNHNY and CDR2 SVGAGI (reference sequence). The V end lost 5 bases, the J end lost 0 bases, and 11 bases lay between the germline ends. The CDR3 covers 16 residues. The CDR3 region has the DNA TGTGCCAGCAGTCCCCCGGCGGGCTCTGGGGCCAACGTCCTGACTTTC. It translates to CASSPPAGSGANVLTF.

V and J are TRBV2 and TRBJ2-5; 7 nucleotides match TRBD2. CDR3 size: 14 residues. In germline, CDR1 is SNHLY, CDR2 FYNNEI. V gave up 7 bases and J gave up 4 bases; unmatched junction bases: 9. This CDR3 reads CASIKTWGGETQYF. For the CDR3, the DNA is TGTGCCAGCATCAAGACTTGGGGGGGAGAGACCCAGTACTTC. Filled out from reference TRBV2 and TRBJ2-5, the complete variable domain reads EPEVTQTPSHQVTQMGQEVILRCVPISNHLYFYWYRQILGQKVEFLVSFYNNEISEKSEIFDDQFSVERPDGSNFTLKIRSTKLEDSAMYFCASIKTWGGETQYFGPGTRLLVL.

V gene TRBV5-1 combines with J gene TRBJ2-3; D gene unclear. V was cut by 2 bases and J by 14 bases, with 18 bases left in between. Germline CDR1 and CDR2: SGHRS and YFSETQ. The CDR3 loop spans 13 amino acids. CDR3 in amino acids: CASSFGSQYFAYF. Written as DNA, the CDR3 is TGCGCCAGCAGCTTCGGGTCCCAGTATTTTGCGTATTTT.

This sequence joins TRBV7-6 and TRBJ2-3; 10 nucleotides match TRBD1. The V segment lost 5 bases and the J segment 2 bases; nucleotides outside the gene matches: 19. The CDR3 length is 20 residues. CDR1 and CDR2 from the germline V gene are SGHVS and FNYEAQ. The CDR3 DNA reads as TGTGCCAGCAGCCCCGTCATAAGGGACAGGGGCCCATCCGTCACAGATACGCAGTATTTT. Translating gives CASSPVIRDRGPSVTDTQYF.

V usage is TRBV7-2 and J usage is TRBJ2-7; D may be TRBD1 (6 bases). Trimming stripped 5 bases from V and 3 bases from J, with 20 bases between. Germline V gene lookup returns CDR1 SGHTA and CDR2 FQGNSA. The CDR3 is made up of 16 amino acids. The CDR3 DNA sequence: TGTGCCAGCAGCCCTCCGGGTTGGGGACATAACTACGAGCAGTACTTC. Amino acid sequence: CASSPPGWGHNYEQYF.

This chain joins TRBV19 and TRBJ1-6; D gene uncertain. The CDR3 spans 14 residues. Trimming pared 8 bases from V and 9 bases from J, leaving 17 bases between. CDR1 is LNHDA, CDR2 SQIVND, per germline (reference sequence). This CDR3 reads CASRPGGQSSPLHF. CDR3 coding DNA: TGTGCCAGTCGACCGGGCGGGCAAAGTTCACCCCTCCACTTT. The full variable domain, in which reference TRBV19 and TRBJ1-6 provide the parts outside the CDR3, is DGGITQSPKYLFRKEGQNVTLSCEQNLNHDAMYWYRQDPGQGLRLIYYSQIVNDFQKGDIAEGYSVSREKKESFPLTVTSAQKNPTAFYLCASRPGGQSSPLHFGNGTRLTVT.

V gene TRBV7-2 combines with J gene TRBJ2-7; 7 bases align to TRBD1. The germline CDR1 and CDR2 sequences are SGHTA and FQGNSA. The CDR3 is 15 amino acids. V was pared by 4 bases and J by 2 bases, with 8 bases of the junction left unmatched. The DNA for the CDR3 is TGTGCCAGCAGCTCCCCCCGGGACAGTGCCTACGAGCAGTACTTC. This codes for CASSSPRDSAYEQYF.

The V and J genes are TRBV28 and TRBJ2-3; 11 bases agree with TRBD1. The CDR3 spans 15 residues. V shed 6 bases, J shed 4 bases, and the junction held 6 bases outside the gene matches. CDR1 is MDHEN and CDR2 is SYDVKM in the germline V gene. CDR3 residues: CASSPGTGGSDTQYF. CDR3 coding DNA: TGTGCCAGCAGCCCAGGGACAGGGGGATCAGATACGCAGTATTTT.

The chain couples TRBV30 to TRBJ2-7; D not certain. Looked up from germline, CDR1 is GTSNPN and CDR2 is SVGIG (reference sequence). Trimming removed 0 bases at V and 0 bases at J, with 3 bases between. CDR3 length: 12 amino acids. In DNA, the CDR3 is TGTGCCTGGAGTGTCAGCTCCTACGAGCAGTACTTC. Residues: CAWSVSSYEQYF.

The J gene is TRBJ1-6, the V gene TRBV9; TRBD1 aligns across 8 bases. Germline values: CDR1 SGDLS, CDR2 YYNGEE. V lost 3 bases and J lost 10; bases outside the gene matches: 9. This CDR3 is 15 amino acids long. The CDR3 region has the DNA TGTGCCAGCAGCGCCCAGGGGGCGCAAGGGTCACCCCTCCACTTT. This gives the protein CASSAQGAQGSPLHF.